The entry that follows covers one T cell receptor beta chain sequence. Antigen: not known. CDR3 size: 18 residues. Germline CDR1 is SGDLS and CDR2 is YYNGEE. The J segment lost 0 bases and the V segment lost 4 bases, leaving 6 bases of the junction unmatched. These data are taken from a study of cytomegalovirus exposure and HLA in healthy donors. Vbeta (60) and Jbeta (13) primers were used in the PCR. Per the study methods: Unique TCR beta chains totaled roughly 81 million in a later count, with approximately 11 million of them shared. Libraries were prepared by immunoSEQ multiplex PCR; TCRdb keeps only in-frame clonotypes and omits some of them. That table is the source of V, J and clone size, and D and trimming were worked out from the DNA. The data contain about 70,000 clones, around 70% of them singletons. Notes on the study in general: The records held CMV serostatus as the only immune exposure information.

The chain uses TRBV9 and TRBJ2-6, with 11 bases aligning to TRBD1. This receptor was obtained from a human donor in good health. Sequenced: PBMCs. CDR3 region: CASSPGQGAFSGANVLTF. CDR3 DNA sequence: TGTGCCAGCAGCCCAGGACAGGGGGCTTTCTCTGGGGCCAACGTCCTGACTTTC.